Here is one T cell receptor (beta chain) with its context. Trimming shortened V by 4 bases and J by 7 bases, and 17 bases separated the two germline ends. CDR1 MNHEY and CDR2 SMNVEV come from the germline V gene (reference sequence). CDR3 size: 15 residues. This record belongs to a study of control samples from healthy donors and cancer patients. Clones were sequenced by immunoSEQ multiplex PCR, and TCRdb holds only the in-frame ones, with some missing. The data show 98,000 or so clones, with approximately 82% seen just once and about 7% held by the top ten. The V gene is TRBV27, the J gene TRBJ1-5, with D possibly matching TRBD1 (5 bases). The sample comprised blood. The sequence came from a man between 18 and 35 years old in good health. The DNA for the CDR3 is TGTGCCAGCAGTTCCCTCAAGGGGCTGGAGCAGCCCCAGCATTTT. Residues: CASSSLKGLEQPQHF.